This T cell receptor (beta chain) stems from a study of T-cell reconstitution after alpha-beta-depleted transplantation in children. This clonotype has a handful of counts. This CDR3 is 12 amino acids long. Deletions cut 9 bases from V and 4 bases from J, with 12 bases between. Germline loops: CDR1 MGHDK, CDR2 SYGVNS. Unique molecular identifiers were built into the TCRbeta library. TCRdb re-called the PCR reads with MiXCR, one entry per CDR3 protein. Of about 640,000 distinct CDR3 sequences in the sample, over 10% were seen once. This sequence was found in a male patient younger than 18 who had a stem cell transplant for acute myeloid leukemia, so the T cells may come from the graft donor. This chain connects TRBV25-1 to TRBJ2-5, with D perhaps being TRBD1 or TRBD2 (5 bases each). The material sequenced was PBMCs, mostly from graft donor cells, taken 360 days after TCRalphabeta/CD19-depleted stem cell transplant. CDR3 region: CAREARGETQYF. In DNA form, the CDR3 reads TGTGCCAGAGAAGCGAGGGGAGAGACCCAGTACTTC.